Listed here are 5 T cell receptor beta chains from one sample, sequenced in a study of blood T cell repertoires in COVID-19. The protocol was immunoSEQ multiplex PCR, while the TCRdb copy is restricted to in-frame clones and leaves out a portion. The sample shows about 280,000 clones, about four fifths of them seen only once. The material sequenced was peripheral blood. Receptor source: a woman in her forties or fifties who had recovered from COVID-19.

CDR3 DNA: TGCGCCAGCAGCCAAGGGAGCGGGGGGAACACAGATACGCAGTATTTT. Its translation: CASSQGSGGNTDTQYF. V is TRBV4-1 and J is TRBJ2-3; 9 bases align to TRBD2. Unmatched junction bases numbered 4, after V lost 1 base and J lost 2 bases. The germline gives CDR1 MGHRA, CDR2 YSYEKL. The CDR3 is 16 residues long.

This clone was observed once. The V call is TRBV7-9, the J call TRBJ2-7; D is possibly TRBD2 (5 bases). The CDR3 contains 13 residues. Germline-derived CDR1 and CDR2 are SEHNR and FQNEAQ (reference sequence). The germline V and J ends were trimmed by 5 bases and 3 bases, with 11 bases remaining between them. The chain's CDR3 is CASSPPGNYEQYF. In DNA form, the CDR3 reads TGTGCCAGCAGCCCGCCCGGGAACTACGAGCAGTACTTC.

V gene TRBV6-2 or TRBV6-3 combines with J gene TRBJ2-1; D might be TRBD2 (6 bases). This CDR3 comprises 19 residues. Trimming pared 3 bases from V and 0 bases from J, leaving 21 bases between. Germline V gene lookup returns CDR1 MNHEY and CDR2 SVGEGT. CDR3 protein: CASSYIYSGTLSSYNEQFF. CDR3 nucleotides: TGTGCCAGCAGTTATATCTACTCCGGGACTCTAAGCTCCTACAATGAGCAGTTCTTC.

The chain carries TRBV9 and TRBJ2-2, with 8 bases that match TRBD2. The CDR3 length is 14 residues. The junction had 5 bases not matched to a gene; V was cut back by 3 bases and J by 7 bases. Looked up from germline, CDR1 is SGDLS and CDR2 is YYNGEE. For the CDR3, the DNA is TGTGCCAGCAGCGCGGGAGGGACGATCGGGGAGCTGTTTTTT. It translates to CASSAGGTIGELFF.

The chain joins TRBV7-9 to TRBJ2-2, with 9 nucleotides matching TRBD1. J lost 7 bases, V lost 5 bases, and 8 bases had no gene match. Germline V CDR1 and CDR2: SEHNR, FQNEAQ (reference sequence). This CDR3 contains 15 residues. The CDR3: CASSLTGGKGGELFF. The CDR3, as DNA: TGTGCCAGCAGCCTAACAGGGGGCAAAGGCGGGGAGCTGTTTTTT.